These T cell receptor beta chains were read from a single sample in a study of blood T cell repertoires in COVID-19. Method: immunoSEQ multiplex PCR; TCRdb's copy keeps in-frame clones and lacks some. The sample records 650,000 to 800,000 clones, 75% to 90% being singletons. Sequenced material: peripheral blood. The receptors come from a young woman with acute or convalescent COVID-19. Each CDR3 is given with its conserved first and last residue. D genes are given only for firm matches. Clone size is not always given. Where it is, it says once, few, many or a class for expanded clones.

clone size	V gene	D gene	J gene	CDR3 DNA	CDR3 protein
-	TRBV5-4	-	TRBJ2-3	TGTGCCAGCAGCCTAGGCACAGGAGCGGATACGCAGTATTTT	CASSLGTGADTQYF
-	TRBV4-2	-	TRBJ1-3	TGTGCCAGCAGCCGCCTTGGGGCGGCTGGAAACACCATATATTTT	CASSRLGAAGNTIYF
-	TRBV2	-	TRBJ1-1	TGTGCCAGCAGTCCGGGTCCTCCGGTGGGGAACACTGAAGCTTTCTTT	CASSPGPPVGNTEAFF
-	TRBV5-8	-	TRBJ1-3	TGTGCCACGGTGAGGCCTCACGCCAGAAACACCATATATTTT	CATVRPHARNTIYF
-	TRBV3-1/TRBV3-2	-	TRBJ1-1	TGTGCCAGCAGCCAAGAAGGCAGGGAAGCTTTCTTT	CASSQEGREAFF
-	TRBV29-1	-	TRBJ2-7	TGCAGCGTTGAAGTCCCTCCCGACGAGCAGTACTTC	CSVEVPPDEQYF
-	TRBV5-1	-	TRBJ2-3	TGCGCCAGCAGCTTGTCGGGACTCCCTGTGGGGGATACGCAGTATTTT	CASSLSGLPVGDTQYF
-	TRBV19	TRBD1	TRBJ1-1	TGTGCCAGTAGGACAGGGGTCACTGAAGCTTTCTTT	CASRTGVTEAFF
-	TRBV27	TRBD1	TRBJ1-1	TGTGCCAGTTCGCCGGACAGGGTCACTGAAGCTTTCTTT	CASSPDRVTEAFF
-	TRBV24-1	TRBD1	TRBJ1-5	TGTGCCACCAGTGTGCAGGGGGAGAATCAGCCCCAGCATTTT	CATSVQGENQPQHF
-	TRBV7-9	TRBD1	TRBJ1-4	TGTGCCAGCAGCATTACAGGGGCCGAGGAAAAACTGTTTTTT	CASSITGAEEKLFF
-	TRBV14	-	TRBJ1-3	TGTGCCAGCAGCGAAAGAGCGACCATATATTTT	CASSERATIYF
-	TRBV9	-	TRBJ1-2	TGTGCCAGCAGCGCCAGGATGGGTGGCTACACCTTC	CASSARMGGYTF
-	TRBV7-9	-	TRBJ1-5	TGTGCCAGCAGCTCCGCGGCAGGGTTTGATCAGCCCCAGCATTTT	CASSSAAGFDQPQHF
-	TRBV11-2	-	TRBJ2-3	TGTGCCAGCAGCTTGCCGAGAAGCACAGATACGCAGTATTTT	CASSLPRSTDTQYF
-	TRBV6-5	-	TRBJ2-7	TGTGCCAGCAGTTACGTTTCCGGCTACGAGCAGTACTTC	CASSYVSGYEQYF
-	TRBV15	TRBD1	TRBJ2-7	TGTGCCACCAGCAGCGAGTGGGACAGGGATGGCGAGCAGTACTTC	CATSSEWDRDGEQYF
-	TRBV6-2/TRBV6-3	-	TRBJ1-4	TGTGCCAGCAGTACAACTACAACTAATGAAAAACTGTTTTTT	CASSTTTTNEKLFF
-	TRBV5-1	TRBD1	TRBJ1-6	TGCGCCAGCAGCCCGACAGGGTCCTATAATTCACCCCTCCACTTT	CASSPTGSYNSPLHF
-	TRBV11-3	TRBD2	TRBJ2-2	TGTGCCAGCAGTACCGGACTAGCGAAGAACACCGGGGAGCTGTTTTTT	CASSTGLAKNTGELFF
-	TRBV5-4	TRBD1	TRBJ1-2	TGTGCCAGCAGCCCTGGGGACAGGGTATCGTTGGGCTACACCTTC	CASSPGDRVSLGYTF
once	TRBV7-8	-	TRBJ2-1	TGTGCCAGCAGCTTGCGGGACGGGGTAGGCGATGAGCAGTTCTTC	CASSLRDGVGDEQFF
-	TRBV5-1	TRBD1	TRBJ1-2	TGCGCCAGCAGCTTGGGGCACAGGACAGGGAACTATGGCTACACCTTC	CASSLGHRTGNYGYTF
-	TRBV24-1	-	TRBJ2-5	TGTGCCACCAGTGACCGGACAGCTGGGGCACAAGAGACCCAGTACTTC	CATSDRTAGAQETQYF
once	TRBV7-9	-	TRBJ2-7	TGTGCCAGCAGCTCGGGTGGCGAGCAGTACTTC	CASSSGGEQYF
-	TRBV7-8	TRBD1	TRBJ1-6	TGTGCCAGCAGCGCCAGATGGGACAGGGCGTCCTATAATTCACCCCTCCACTTT	CASSARWDRASYNSPLHF
-	TRBV7-2	TRBD1	TRBJ2-3	TGTGCCAGCAGCTGGGGACAGAGCACAGATACGCAGTATTTT	CASSWGQSTDTQYF
-	TRBV6-5	TRBD2	TRBJ2-7	TGTGCCAGCAGTTACTCTGGCGGGGGGGCCGATTACGAGCAGTACTTC	CASSYSGGGADYEQYF
-	TRBV9	TRBD1	TRBJ1-6	TGTGCCAGCAGCTCCAACCCAGGGGGCAGCTCCTATAATTCACCCCTCCACTTT	CASSSNPGGSSYNSPLHF
-	TRBV4-2	-	TRBJ1-4	TGTGCCAGCAGCCGCCAAAATAACCGGGGGTCCGCACAAGTGGCAACTAATGAAAAACTGTTTTTT	CASSRQNNRGSAQVATNEKLFF
once	TRBV6-5	TRBD1	TRBJ2-7	TGTGCCAGCACCACACGGACAGGGGGCTCCTACGAGCAGTACTTC	CASTTRTGGSYEQYF
-	TRBV6-5	TRBD1	TRBJ2-7	TGTGCCAGCAGCTTCCGGGACAGCCCCTACGAGCAGTACTTC	CASSFRDSPYEQYF